This T cell receptor (beta chain) was observed in a study of technical replicates of blood from several donors. The CDR3 length is 15 residues. Germline values: CDR1 SQVTM, CDR2 ANQGSEA. V was cut by 0 bases and J by 4 bases, with 16 bases left in between. Libraries were prepared by immunoSEQ multiplex PCR; TCRdb keeps only in-frame clonotypes and omits some of them. The sample yields some 82,000 clones, about 93% seen once. What was sequenced was T cells isolated from PBMCs. This receptor was obtained from a human donor in good health. The chain links TRBV29-1 to TRBJ2-7; D remains ambiguous. The CDR3, as DNA: TGCAGCGTTGAAGATCGGTGGCTAGGTTCGTACGAGCAGTACTTC. Translating gives CSVEDRWLGSYEQYF.